These T cell receptor beta chains were read from a single sample in a study of blood T cell repertoires in COVID-19. Sequencing was performed with immunoSEQ multiplex PCR; in TCRdb, only in-frame clones are kept and a portion is missing. The repertoire consists of 350,000 or so clones, with approximately 88% occurring once and the leading ten covering 1.5% to 2%. The sample comprised peripheral blood. The source is a woman in her twenties or thirties with COVID-19, enrolled during active disease. Each CDR3 is given with its conserved first and last residue. The D gene is left open where the match is weak. Clone sizes are given selectively: once, few, many, or a class where the clone is expanded.

D: TRBD1; size: NA; J: TRBJ1-5; V: TRBV3-1/TRBV3-2; CDR3: CASSQGTGGRQPQHF; DNA: TGTGCCAGCAGCCAAGGGACAGGGGGCCGGCAGCCCCAGCATTTT
D: NA; size: once; J: TRBJ1-1; V: TRBV2; CDR3: CARTQWVGNTEAFF; DNA: TGTGCCAGGACTCAGTGGGTAGGGAACACTGAAGCTTTCTTT
D: NA; size: NA; J: TRBJ1-6; V: TRBV7-2; CDR3: CASSPWTGSNSPLHF; DNA: TGTGCCAGCAGCCCTTGGACGGGAAGTAATTCACCCCTCCACTTT
D: TRBD2; size: NA; J: TRBJ2-3; V: TRBV19; CDR3: CASSIVSSGGPTDTQYF; DNA: TGTGCCAGTAGTATAGTGTCTAGCGGGGGGCCGACAGATACGCAGTATTTT
D: NA; size: NA; J: TRBJ2-7; V: TRBV7-2; CDR3: CASSVGGGSGSRSYEQYF; DNA: TGTGCCAGCAGCGTAGGTGGGGGGTCCGGGTCCCGCTCCTACGAGCAGTACTTC
D: NA; size: NA; J: TRBJ1-2; V: TRBV18; CDR3: CASSPRSNYGYTF; DNA: TGTGCCAGCTCCCCCAGATCGAACTATGGCTACACCTTC
D: NA; size: NA; J: TRBJ1-2; V: TRBV2; CDR3: CASSGAGPSFDYGYTF; DNA: TGTGCCAGCAGTGGAGCGGGGCCTTCCTTCGACTATGGCTACACCTTC
D: TRBD1; size: NA; J: TRBJ2-7; V: TRBV11-3; CDR3: CASYPGTGVEQYF; DNA: TGTGCCAGCTACCCCGGGACAGGGGTCGAGCAGTACTTC
D: NA; size: NA; J: TRBJ1-2; V: TRBV15; CDR3: CATSRDRVLPNYGYTF; DNA: TGTGCCACCAGCAGAGACCGAGTCCTCCCTAACTATGGCTACACCTTC
D: TRBD1; size: NA; J: TRBJ1-6; V: TRBV3-1/TRBV3-2; CDR3: CASSQVGTGLYNSPLHF; DNA: TGTGCCAGCAGCCAAGTCGGGACAGGCCTCTATAATTCACCCCTCCACTTT
D: NA; size: NA; J: TRBJ1-2; V: TRBV3-1/TRBV3-2; CDR3: CASSQSQNYGYTF; DNA: TGTGCCAGCAGCCAGTCACAGAACTATGGCTACACCTTC
D: TRBD2; size: NA; J: TRBJ2-3; V: TRBV5-6; CDR3: CASSPGLAGPRGDTQYF; DNA: TGTGCCAGCAGCCCGGGACTAGCGGGGCCCCGGGGAGATACGCAGTATTTT
D: TRBD2; size: once; J: TRBJ2-3; V: TRBV28; CDR3: CASNSGLKRDTQYF; DNA: TGTGCCAGCAATTCGGGACTAAAAAGAGATACGCAGTATTTT
D: NA; size: NA; J: TRBJ1-5; V: TRBV4-1; CDR3: CASSPLRGQPQHF; DNA: TGCGCCAGCAGCCCCCTACGGGGACAGCCCCAGCATTTT
D: TRBD1; size: NA; J: TRBJ2-1; V: TRBV3-1/TRBV3-2; CDR3: CASSSGQGRGKEQFF; DNA: TGTGCCAGCAGCTCCGGACAGGGGCGGGGGAAAGAGCAGTTCTTC
D: NA; size: NA; J: TRBJ1-5; V: TRBV4-1; CDR3: CASSQQGLGRQPQHF; DNA: TGCGCCAGCAGCCAACAGGGCCTCGGGAGGCAGCCCCAGCATTTT
D: NA; size: NA; J: TRBJ2-2; V: TRBV27; CDR3: CASSLIPQGAGELFF; DNA: TGTGCCAGCAGTTTAATTCCGCAGGGCGCCGGGGAGCTGTTTTTT
D: NA; size: NA; J: TRBJ2-1; V: TRBV9; CDR3: CASSVFGSGGNEQFF; DNA: TGTGCCAGCAGCGTATTTGGCTCCGGGGGCAATGAGCAGTTCTTC
D: NA; size: NA; J: TRBJ1-6; V: TRBV5-1; CDR3: CASSLASSYNSPLHF; DNA: TGCGCCAGCAGCTTGGCGAGCTCCTATAATTCACCCCTCCACTTT
D: TRBD1; size: NA; J: TRBJ2-5; V: TRBV27; CDR3: CASSSDRGLETQYF; DNA: TGTGCCAGCAGTTCGGACAGGGGACTGGAGACCCAGTACTTC
D: TRBD1; size: once; J: TRBJ1-1; V: TRBV2; CDR3: CASSTGTAHTEAFF; DNA: TGTGCCAGCAGTACCGGGACAGCACACACTGAAGCTTTCTTT
D: TRBD1; size: NA; J: TRBJ1-2; V: TRBV29-1; CDR3: CSVPIRTGSYTF; DNA: TGCAGCGTCCCTATCAGGACAGGTTCATACACCTTC
D: TRBD2; size: NA; J: TRBJ2-1; V: TRBV5-4; CDR3: CASSPQRGYNEQFF; DNA: TGTGCCAGCAGCCCCCAGCGGGGTTACAATGAGCAGTTCTTC
D: NA; size: NA; J: TRBJ2-7; V: TRBV7-7; CDR3: CASSRVYEQYF; DNA: TGTGCCAGCAGCCGAGTCTACGAGCAGTACTTC
D: TRBD1; size: NA; J: TRBJ1-5; V: TRBV10-3; CDR3: CAISESDRGFQPQHF; DNA: TGTGCCATCAGTGAGTCGGACAGGGGTTTTCAGCCCCAGCATTTT
D: NA; size: NA; J: TRBJ2-2; V: TRBV6-6; CDR3: CASNWAGDTGELFF; DNA: TGTGCCAGCAATTGGGCAGGGGACACCGGGGAGCTGTTTTTT
D: NA; size: NA; J: TRBJ1-3; V: TRBV7-9; CDR3: CASSLGSEGNTIYF; DNA: TGTGCCAGCAGCTTGGGTTCGGAGGGAAACACCATATATTTT
D: NA; size: NA; J: TRBJ2-3; V: TRBV11-3; CDR3: CASSLWEVGDTQYF; DNA: TGTGCCAGCAGCTTGTGGGAGGTTGGGGATACGCAGTATTTT
D: NA; size: NA; J: TRBJ2-3; V: TRBV11-2; CDR3: CASSSPLLGDTQYF; DNA: TGTGCCAGCAGCTCCCCACTCCTCGGTGATACGCAGTATTTT
D: NA; size: few; J: TRBJ1-5; V: TRBV18; CDR3: CASSPGDGQPQHF; DNA: TGTGCCAGCTCACCCGGGGATGGGCAGCCCCAGCATTTT
D: TRBD1; size: NA; J: TRBJ1-3; V: TRBV2; CDR3: CASRRQGFSGNTIYF; DNA: TGTGCCAGCAGACGACAGGGTTTCTCTGGAAACACCATATATTTT
D: TRBD2; size: NA; J: TRBJ2-1; V: TRBV4-3; CDR3: CASSQDFSGGAREQFF; DNA: TGCGCCAGCAGCCAAGATTTTAGCGGGGGGGCCAGGGAGCAGTTCTTC
D: NA; size: NA; J: TRBJ1-2; V: TRBV6-5; CDR3: CASRRDIQYGYTF; DNA: TGTGCCAGCCGACGGGACATTCAGTATGGCTACACCTTC
D: NA; size: NA; J: TRBJ2-5; V: TRBV19; CDR3: CASSSRDETQYF; DNA: TGTGCCAGTAGTAGTCGGGATGAGACCCAGTACTTC
D: TRBD1; size: NA; J: TRBJ1-2; V: TRBV29-1; CDR3: CSVAPPGTARGYTF; DNA: TGCAGCGTTGCCCCCCCCGGGACAGCAAGGGGCTACACCTTC
D: TRBD1; size: NA; J: TRBJ1-1; V: TRBV24-1; CDR3: CATSAGTGGTEAFF; DNA: TGTGCCACCAGCGCCGGGACAGGGGGCACTGAAGCTTTCTTT
D: NA; size: NA; J: TRBJ1-1; V: TRBV12-3/TRBV12-4; CDR3: CASSFSTNTEAFF; DNA: TGTGCCAGCAGTTTTTCAACAAACACTGAAGCTTTCTTT
D: TRBD1; size: NA; J: TRBJ1-2; V: TRBV6-5; CDR3: CASSYSGTGNHGYTF; DNA: TGTGCCAGCAGTTACTCAGGGACAGGGAATCATGGCTACACCTTC
D: TRBD1; size: NA; J: TRBJ2-3; V: TRBV7-2; CDR3: CASGTGGPDTQYF; DNA: TGTGCCAGCGGAACAGGGGGGCCAGATACGCAGTATTTT
D: NA; size: once; J: TRBJ1-3; V: TRBV4-1; CDR3: CASSPLTSSSGNTIYF; DNA: TGCGCCAGCAGCCCTCTAACCTCCTCCTCTGGAAACACCATATATTTT
D: NA; size: NA; J: TRBJ2-2; V: TRBV5-1; CDR3: CASSLKGDPAENTGELFF; DNA: TGCGCCAGCAGCTTGAAGGGTGATCCAGCGGAGAACACCGGGGAGCTGTTTTTT
D: NA; size: NA; J: TRBJ1-1; V: TRBV9; CDR3: CASSVLAGEAFF; DNA: TGTGCCAGCAGCGTATTGGCAGGCGAAGCTTTCTTT
D: NA; size: NA; J: TRBJ1-3; V: TRBV19; CDR3: CASSILAGPDSGNTIYF; DNA: TGTGCCAGTAGTATTTTAGCAGGGCCGGACTCTGGAAACACCATATATTTT
D: NA; size: NA; J: TRBJ1-4; V: TRBV3-1/TRBV3-2; CDR3: CASSHYEKLFF; DNA: TGTGCCAGCAGCCACTATGAAAAACTGTTTTTT
D: TRBD1; size: NA; J: TRBJ1-5; V: TRBV4-2; CDR3: CASSQEPQGWPQHF; DNA: TGTGCCAGCAGCCAAGAACCACAGGGGTGGCCCCAGCATTTT
D: TRBD1; size: NA; J: TRBJ1-2; V: TRBV19; CDR3: CASSIPTGQGKGYTF; DNA: TGTGCCAGTAGTATACCCACCGGACAGGGAAAAGGCTACACCTTC
D: NA; size: NA; J: TRBJ1-1; V: TRBV19; CDR3: CASSLGAGPNTEAFF; DNA: TGTGCCAGTAGTTTAGGGGCAGGGCCGAACACTGAAGCTTTCTTT
D: NA; size: NA; J: TRBJ1-1; V: TRBV2; CDR3: CASSTDEAEAFF; DNA: TGTGCCAGTTCAACGGATGAGGCTGAAGCTTTCTTT
D: NA; size: NA; J: TRBJ1-1; V: TRBV18; CDR3: CASSPGLGGEAFF; DNA: TGTGCCAGCTCACCCGGCTTGGGGGGTGAAGCTTTCTTT
D: TRBD1; size: once; J: TRBJ1-2; V: TRBV7-9; CDR3: CASSLLGTGALGYTF; DNA: TGTGCCAGCAGCTTACTTGGGACAGGGGCTCTTGGCTACACCTTC
D: NA; size: once; J: TRBJ1-3; V: TRBV3-1/TRBV3-2; CDR3: CASSQDLPGFSGNTIYF; DNA: TGTGCCAGCAGCCAAGACCTGCCAGGCTTCTCTGGAAACACCATATATTTT
D: TRBD1; size: NA; J: TRBJ1-6; V: TRBV30; CDR3: CAWSGVGTGYSPLHF; DNA: TGTGCCTGGAGTGGAGTCGGGACAGGATATTCACCCCTCCACTTT
D: NA; size: NA; J: TRBJ1-1; V: TRBV18; CDR3: CASSPGRGATEAFF; DNA: TGTGCCAGCTCACCTGGGAGGGGGGCCACTGAAGCTTTCTTT
D: NA; size: few; J: TRBJ1-2; V: TRBV2; CDR3: CASSGDSAVYGYTF; DNA: TGTGCCAGCAGTGGCGACAGCGCGGTCTATGGCTACACCTTC
D: TRBD2; size: NA; J: TRBJ2-1; V: TRBV19; CDR3: CASSSRLAGGYNEQFF; DNA: TGTGCCAGTAGTTCAAGACTAGCGGGGGGGTACAATGAGCAGTTCTTC
D: TRBD1; size: NA; J: TRBJ1-6; V: TRBV28; CDR3: CASGYTGANSPLHF; DNA: TGTGCCAGCGGCTATACAGGGGCTAATTCACCCCTCCACTTT
D: TRBD2; size: NA; J: TRBJ2-5; V: TRBV11-2; CDR3: CASSLGTSGGIQETQYF; DNA: TGTGCCAGCAGCTTGGGGACTAGCGGGGGTATCCAAGAGACCCAGTACTTC